What follows is one T cell receptor (beta chain) and its context. Its cognate antigen is unknown. The data stem from a study of T-cell memory formation after mild COVID-19. The study, taken as a whole, reports: Whether day 37 second-wave clones are SARS-CoV-2-specific was not confirmed.

V lost 5 bases, J lost 1 base, and 14 bases lay in between. The CDR3 spans 15 residues. Germline V gives CDR1 MNHEY, CDR2 SVGAGI. TCRdb re-called the 5' RACE reads with MiXCR, one entry per CDR3 protein. The sample has under 350,000 distinct CDR3 sequences; around 15% are singletons. Input material: PBMCs or a T cell subset sorted from them (not recorded which). The TCR was taken from a young man who had mild COVID-19 (a few samples of this study predate the infection). Cell type and time point are not known. J is TRBJ2-5 and V is TRBV6-5, with a possible D match to TRBD1 (6 bases). The CDR3 sequence: CASSATGHPQETQYF. DNA for the CDR3: TGTGCCAGCAGTGCCACGGGACACCCCCAAGAGACCCAGTACTTC.